These 29 T cell receptor beta chains were all obtained from the same sample, sequenced in a study of T cells in Graves' hyperthyroidism and ophthalmopathy. Amplified TCR beta CDR3 regions came from RNA transcripts. A first-round RT-PCR of the TCR CDR3 used the HTBI primer set. Each CDR3 protein is one row after TCRdb ran MiXCR on the multiplex PCR reads. The data show under 300,000 distinct CDR3 sequences, about 15% seen once. The sequencing sample was made of blood. Source of these receptors: a middle-aged woman with Graves' hyperthyroidism that later progressed to Graves' ophthalmopathy.

The chain joins TRBV27 to TRBJ2-7; TRBD1 agrees at 7 bases. The CDR3 runs to 15 residues. Germline CDR1 MNHEY, CDR2 SMNVEV (reference sequence). The V segment lost 4 bases and the J segment 3 bases; nucleotides outside the gene matches: 9. CDR3 DNA: TGTGCCAGCAGTTCTCTCCAGGGGGTTCGCTACGAGCAGTACTTC. Protein: CASSSLQGVRYEQYF.

This clonotype was seen a few times. Possible read error: a much larger clone is one base away. The chain is built from TRBV27 and TRBJ2-1, with D hard to call. Germline V gives CDR1 MNHEY, CDR2 SMNVEV (reference sequence). The V end was cut by 5 bases, the J end by 7 bases, with 6 bases between. This CDR3 spans 11 amino acids. The CDR3 nucleotides read TGTGCCAGCAGTCACGGGAATGAGCAGTTCTTC. It codes for CASSHGNEQFF.

This clonotype showed up many times. V is TRBV6-1 and J is TRBJ1-2; the D is unclear. With 5 bases removed from V and 5 bases from J, the gap between germline ends came to 21 bases. Per germline, CDR1 MNHNS and CDR2 SASEGT. The CDR3 is 16 residues long. CDR3 region: CASSNSPYGVGYGYTF. CDR3 bases: TGTGCCAGCAGTAACTCCCCCTACGGGGTAGGTTATGGCTACACCTTC.

This clonotype came up many times. The rearrangement joins TRBV20-1 to TRBJ2-7, with 8 positions matching TRBD2. CDR3 length equals 15 residues. Germline V gene sequence: CDR1 DFQATT, CDR2 SNEGSKA (reference sequence). Trimming took 6 bases from V and 2 from J; bases not matched to a gene: 12. CDR3 sequence: CSAQTVVAGPYEQYF. CDR3 in DNA: TGCAGTGCCCAAACGGTGGTAGCGGGGCCCTACGAGCAGTACTTC.

This clonotype was observed at least ten times. This sequence joins TRBV5-6 and TRBJ2-5; no reliable D call. The CDR3 covers 13 residues. Germline V lookup: CDR1 SGHDT, CDR2 YYEEEE. V lost 2 bases, J lost 1 base, and 6 bases lay in between. In DNA, the CDR3 is TGTGCCAGCAGCTTTCGTCCCCAAGAGACCCAGTACTTC. Translated: CASSFRPQETQYF. The whole variable domain, remainder taken from reference TRBV5-6 and TRBJ2-5, is DAGVTQSPTHLIKTRGQQVTLRCSPKSGHDTVSWYQQALGQGPQFIFQYYEEEERQRGNFPDRFSGHQFPNYSSELNVNALLLGDSALYLCASSFRPQETQYFGPGTRLLVL.

This clonotype was detected many times. This chain uses TRBV20-1 with TRBJ2-3; D unresolved. Germline lookup yields CDR1 DFQATT and CDR2 SNEGSKA (reference sequence). V was pared by 7 bases and J by 2 bases, with 7 bases between. This CDR3 has 11 amino acids. The CDR3 DNA is TGCAGTGATCTGTCCACAGATACGCAGTATTTT. This gives the protein CSDLSTDTQYF.

This clonotype was counted many times. The chain links TRBV6-1 to TRBJ1-1; 7 bases fit TRBD1. V trimming: 5 bases; J trimming: 5 bases; junction bases outside the gene matches: 8. This CDR3 is built from 14 residues. From germline, CDR1 is MNHNS and CDR2 SASEGT. For the CDR3, the DNA is TGTGCCAGCAGTCGAGCAGGGGGTTTTACTGAAGCTTTCTTT. This encodes CASSRAGGFTEAFF.

Only a few counts were recorded for this clonotype. The chain is built from TRBV11-2 and TRBJ2-7; tentatively, D is TRBD1 or TRBD2 (5 bases each). Germline-derived CDR1 and CDR2 are SGHAT and FQNNGV. V was shortened by 6 bases and J by 1 base, with 16 bases between the two germline ends. The CDR3 loop spans 15 amino acids. The CDR3: CASSSRGEISYEQYF. The CDR3 bases are TGTGCCAGCAGTTCCCGGGGCGAGATTTCCTACGAGCAGTACTTC.

The genes are TRBV6-5 and TRBJ2-3, with TRBD2 matching over 8 bases. Germline CDR1 is MNHEY and CDR2 is SVGAGI. With V trimmed by 2 bases and J by 2 bases, 6 bases remained unmatched. The CDR3 totals 16 residues. CDR3 loop: CASSYKGGRLTDTQYF. As DNA, the CDR3 is TGTGCCAGCAGTTACAAGGGCGGGAGGCTCACAGATACGCAGTATTTT.

This clonotype has at least ten counts. V and J are TRBV20-1 and TRBJ2-5; 9 bases are a match to TRBD1. Per the germline V gene, CDR1 is DFQATT and CDR2 is SNEGSKA (reference sequence). J lost 1 base, V lost 0 bases, and 3 bases had no gene match. This CDR3 spans 15 amino acids. CDR3 DNA: TGCAGTGCTAGAGAGGCGGACAGGGGCCAAGAGACCCAGTACTTC. Protein sequence: CSAREADRGQETQYF.

The CDR3 spells CAWIFSSGQTDTEAFF. The DNA for the CDR3 is TGTGCCTGGATTTTTTCTTCGGGACAGACGGACACTGAAGCTTTCTTT. The J gene is TRBJ1-1, the V gene TRBV30, with 7 bases identical to TRBD1. CDR1 and CDR2 (germline): GTSNPN, SVGIG (reference sequence). V lost 4 bases and J lost 3; bases outside the gene matches: 14. This CDR3 has 16 residues.

This chain links TRBV11-3 with TRBJ2-5; 12 bases agree with TRBD2. V gave up 2 bases and J gave up 4 bases; unmatched junction bases: 11. Germline V CDR1 and CDR2: SGHNT, YENEEA. The CDR3 totals 18 residues. As DNA, the CDR3 is TGTGCCAGCAGCTTAAAGGCTAGCGGGAGGGCCGGCGGAGAGACCCAGTACTTC. It translates to CASSLKASGRAGGETQYF.

This clonotype was seen a handful of times. J is TRBJ2-1 and V is TRBV19, with TRBD2 matching over 9 bases. Germline-derived CDR1 and CDR2 are LNHDA and SQIVND (reference sequence). The CDR3 extends over 16 amino acids. V trimming: 3 bases; J trimming: 8 bases; junction bases outside the gene matches: 11. The CDR3 loop is CASSMPSGGRAYEQFF. DNA of the CDR3: TGTGCCAGTAGTATGCCCTCGGGCGGGAGGGCCTATGAGCAGTTCTTC.

This clonotype was counted many times. The rearrangement uses TRBV7-9 and TRBJ2-7, with a weak D call TRBD2 (5 bases). Germline V gene sequence: CDR1 SEHNR, CDR2 FQNEAQ (reference sequence). Deletions cut 5 bases from V and 6 bases from J, with 20 bases between. This CDR3 comprises 15 residues. The CDR3 protein is CASSPRKADQSEQYF. CDR3 DNA: TGTGCCAGCAGCCCGAGAAAAGCGGACCAATCCGAGCAGTACTTC. Together with reference TRBV7-9 and TRBJ2-7, the CDR3 gives the full variable domain: DTGVSQNPRHKITKRGQNVTFRCDPISEHNRLYWYRQTLGQGPEFLTYFQNEAQLEKSRLLSDRFSAERPKGSFSTLEIQRTEQGDSAMYLCASSPRKADQSEQYFGPGTRLTVT.

This clonotype was seen more than once but under ten times. The V call is TRBV19, the J call TRBJ2-1, with 10 positions matching TRBD2. Germline CDR1 LNHDA, CDR2 SQIVND (reference sequence). V shed 7 bases and J 8 bases; nucleotides not matched to a gene: 5. CDR3 length: 13 amino acids. As DNA, the CDR3 is TGTGCCAGTATGCCTAGCGGGAGTCATGAGCAGTTCTTC. Translated, it gives CASMPSGSHEQFF.

In this sample, this clonotype turned up a few times. This chain joins TRBV7-8 and TRBJ1-6; no clear D. The V gene lost 6 bases and the J gene lost 6 bases, with 12 bases spanning the gap. CDR1 is SGHVS, CDR2 FQNEAQ, per germline. CDR3 length equals 14 residues. For the CDR3, the DNA is TGTGCCAGCAGACCAACAGCATCTAATTCACCCCTCCACTTT. This encodes CASRPTASNSPLHF.

The chain recombines TRBV6-1 with TRBJ2-2, with D possibly called TRBD1 or TRBD2 (5 bases each). The CDR3 is made up of 17 amino acids. The V end lost 2 bases, the J end lost 7 bases, and 20 bases lay between the germline ends. From germline, CDR1 is MNHNS and CDR2 SASEGT. The DNA for the CDR3 is TGTGCCAGCAGTGAACTGACGAGCGGACAAATTTACGGGGAGCTGTTTTTT. Amino acids: CASSELTSGQIYGELFF.

In its sample, this clonotype was seen many times. This chain joins TRBV12-3 or TRBV12-4 and TRBJ2-2; 9 bases are shared with TRBD2. The CDR3 loop spans 14 amino acids. The V gene end was trimmed by 5 bases and the J gene end by 6 bases; junction bases not matched to a gene: 4. The CDR3 bases are TGTGCCAGCAGTCAGGCGGGAGGGGCCGGGGAGCTGTTTTTT. This gives the protein CASSQAGGAGELFF.

This clonotype came up a few times. CDR3 amino acids: CASSFNRDDPLNEKLFF. The DNA of the CDR3 is TGCGCCAGCAGCTTTAACAGGGACGACCCCCTTAATGAAAAACTGTTTTTT. V is TRBV5-1 and J is TRBJ1-4; a possible D gene is TRBD1 (6 bases). The CDR3 loop spans 17 amino acids. V was trimmed by 2 bases and J by 4 bases, leaving 18 bases between them. The germline gives CDR1 SGHRS, CDR2 YFSETQ.

About this clonotype itself: Just one base apart from a much larger clone, this may be a read error. This chain links TRBV6-1 with TRBJ1-3, with a possible D match to TRBD1 (5 bases). Germline V gene sequence: CDR1 MNHNS, CDR2 SASEGT. This CDR3 contains 15 residues. V was clipped by 6 bases and J by 0 bases, with 12 bases between them. The CDR3, as DNA: TGTGCCAGCAGGACGGGACGGTTCTCTGGAAACACCATATATTTT. Translated, it gives CASRTGRFSGNTIYF.

As for this clonotype: A read error may account for a junction end that differs from germline. This rearrangement joins TRBV28 to TRBJ2-7; 7 bases are a match to TRBD1. CDR1 MDHEN and CDR2 SYDVKM come from the germline V gene. This CDR3 region has 15 residues. The CDR3 spells CASIPLGTGVNERYF. The CDR3 nucleotides are TGTGCCAGCATCCCTTTAGGAACAGGGGTAAACGAGCGGTACTTC.

This clonotype was recorded many times. The J gene is TRBJ2-2, the V gene TRBV28; D is unclear. The CDR3 length is 15 residues. Trimming shortened V by 3 bases and J by 5 bases, and 13 bases separated the two germline ends. Looked up from germline, CDR1 is MDHEN and CDR2 is SYDVKM. CDR3 coding DNA: TGTGCCAGCAGTTTTGCAGGCTCGAGGACCGGGGAGCTGTTTTTT. Translation gives CASSFAGSRTGELFF.

This sequence joins TRBV14 and TRBJ2-5; D might be TRBD1 or TRBD2, each matching 5 bases. Trimming stripped 5 bases from V and 3 bases from J, with 19 bases between. Germline-derived CDR1 and CDR2 are SGHDN and FVKESK. The CDR3 sequence is 16 residues long. CDR3 residues: CASSNRDQKKKETQYF. CDR3 DNA: TGTGCCAGCAGCAACCGGGACCAAAAAAAAAAAGAGACCCAGTACTTC.

This clonotype was seen ten or more times. This chain connects TRBV5-1 to TRBJ2-3; TRBD2 matches at 11 bases. Trimming cost V 0 bases and J 6 bases; bases outside gene matches: 3. Germline loops: CDR1 SGHRS, CDR2 YFSETQ. The length of the CDR3 is 15 residues. DNA for the CDR3: TGCGCCAGCAGCTTGGAGGGACTAGCGGTTGATACGCAGTATTTT. This encodes CASSLEGLAVDTQYF.

This sequence joins TRBV7-6 and TRBJ2-2; 10 bases are shared with TRBD2. The CDR3 totals 16 residues. Per the germline V gene, CDR1 is SGHVS and CDR2 is FNYEAQ. V dropped 3 bases and J dropped 1; count of bases not matched to a gene: 2. The CDR3 loop is CASSFSSGRNTGELFF. The CDR3 coding sequence is TGTGCCAGCAGCTTCTCTAGCGGGAGGAACACCGGGGAGCTGTTTTTT.

The table lists this clonotype with many counts. The rearrangement joins TRBV20-1 to TRBJ2-7; 7 nucleotides align to TRBD1. Germline CDR1 DFQATT, CDR2 SNEGSKA (reference sequence). After removal of 1 base from V and 1 base from J, the junction contained 7 bases not matched to a gene. The CDR3 runs to 15 residues. The CDR3 loop is CSARGPRDSSYEQYF. In DNA form, the CDR3 reads TGCAGTGCTAGAGGACCCCGGGACAGTTCCTACGAGCAGTACTTC.

This clonotype turned up a few times. The V and J genes are TRBV6-1 and TRBJ2-3; D might be TRBD1 (7 bases). Germline CDR1 MNHNS, CDR2 SASEGT. Between the trimmed V and J ends, which lost 0 bases and 6 bases, there was a span of 13 bases. The CDR3 has 15 amino acids. The CDR3 nucleotides read TGTGCCAGCAGTGAAGCGGTCTCAGGGGGGGATACGCAGTATTTT. Its translation: CASSEAVSGGDTQYF.

This clonotype was counted ten times or more. The rearrangement uses TRBV18 and TRBJ2-3; D unclear. The CDR3 runs to 15 residues. The V end lost 3 bases, the J end lost 0 bases, and 10 bases lay between the germline ends. Per the germline V gene, CDR1 is KGHSH and CDR2 is LQKENI. The CDR3 sequence: CASSPLLFSTDTQYF. Here the CDR3 DNA reads TGTGCCAGCTCACCTCTCCTATTTAGCACAGATACGCAGTATTTT.

This clonotype appeared many times. This chain joins TRBV6-1 and TRBJ2-3, with unresolved D. The CDR3 spans 17 residues. Per germline, CDR1 MNHNS and CDR2 SASEGT. The V and J ends lost 6 bases and 0 bases respectively, with 19 bases between them. The CDR3 reads CASSYIPYGDSTDTQYF. The CDR3 coding sequence is TGTGCCAGCAGCTACATACCTTACGGAGATAGCACAGATACGCAGTATTTT.